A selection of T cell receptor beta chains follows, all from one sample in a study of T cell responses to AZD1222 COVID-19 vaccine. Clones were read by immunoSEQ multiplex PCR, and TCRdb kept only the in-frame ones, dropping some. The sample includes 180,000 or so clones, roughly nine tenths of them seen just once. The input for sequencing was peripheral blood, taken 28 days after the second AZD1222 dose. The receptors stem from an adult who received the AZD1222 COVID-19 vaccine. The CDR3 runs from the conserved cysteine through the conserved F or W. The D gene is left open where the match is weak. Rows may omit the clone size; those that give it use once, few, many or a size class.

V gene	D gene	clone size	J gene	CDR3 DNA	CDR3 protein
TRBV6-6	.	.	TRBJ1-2	TGTGCCAGCAGTCCCACCAGGGAGGCTGGCTACACCTTC	CASSPTREAGYTF
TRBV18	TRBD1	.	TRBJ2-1	TGTGCCAGCTCAGTGGGGACAGGTGATTACAATGAGCAGTTCTTC	CASSVGTGDYNEQFF
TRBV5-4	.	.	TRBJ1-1	TGTGCCAGCAGCTTGCACAGGGAAAACACTGAAGCTTTCTTT	CASSLHRENTEAFF
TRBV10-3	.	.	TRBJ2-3	TGTGCCATCAGTGAGTCATGGGGGTATGCAACAGATACGCAGTATTTT	CAISESWGYATDTQYF
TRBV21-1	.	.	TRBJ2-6	TGTGCCAGCAGCAAATGGGAGGGTACGGGCTCTGGGGCCAACGTCCTGACTTTC	CASSKWEGTGSGANVLTF
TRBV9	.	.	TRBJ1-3	TGTGCCAGCAGCGTAGATCCAGGGAGTTTCTCTGGAAACACCATATATTTT	CASSVDPGSFSGNTIYF
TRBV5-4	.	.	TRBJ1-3	TGTGCCAGCAGCTTCCATACAGGCTCTGGAAACACCATATATTTT	CASSFHTGSGNTIYF
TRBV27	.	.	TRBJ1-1	TGTGCCAGTGGGGCCGGGATGAACACTGAAGCTTTCTTT	CASGAGMNTEAFF
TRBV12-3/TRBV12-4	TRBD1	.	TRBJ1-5	TGTGCCAGCAGTTTTAGGGGGCTCCAGCCCCAGCATTTT	CASSFRGLQPQHF
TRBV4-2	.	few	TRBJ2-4	TGTGCCAGCGGAACCCAGGGGGAGGCGAACATTCAGTACTTC	CASGTQGEANIQYF
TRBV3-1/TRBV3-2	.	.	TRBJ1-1	TGTGCCAGCACCATCCTTAGTGGCAACACTGAAGCTTTCTTT	CASTILSGNTEAFF
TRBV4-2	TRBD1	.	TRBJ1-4	TGTGCCAGCAGCCAAGATTCAGGACAGGGTTGGGAAAAACTGTTTTTT	CASSQDSGQGWEKLFF
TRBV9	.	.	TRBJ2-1	TGTGCCAGCAGCGTTGCAAGTCTGGGTCACAATGAGCAGTTCTTC	CASSVASLGHNEQFF
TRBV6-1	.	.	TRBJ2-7	TGTGCCAGCAGTGAACCCTACGAGCAGTACTTC	CASSEPYEQYF
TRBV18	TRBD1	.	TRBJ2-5	TGTGCCAGCTCACAGTCCAGGGGGCGGTCTCAAGAGACCCAGTACTTC	CASSQSRGRSQETQYF
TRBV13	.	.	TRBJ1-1	TGTGCCAGCACCAAAGCAGGGTTCCGAGCTTTCTTT	CASTKAGFRAFF
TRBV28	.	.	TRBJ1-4	TGTGCCAGCAGTTTACCCGGGCAAGGTGGAAGGGAACTGTTTTTT	CASSLPGQGGRELFF
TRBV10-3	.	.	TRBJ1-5	TGTGCCATCAGTGAGGGGGATCAGCCCCAGCATTTT	CAISEGDQPQHF
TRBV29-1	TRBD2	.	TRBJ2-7	TGCAGCGTTGACGGGGTAGCGGGACTCTACGAGCAGTACTTC	CSVDGVAGLYEQYF
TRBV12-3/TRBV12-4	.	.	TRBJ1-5	TGTGCCAGCAGCCCTGACCCGATATGGCCCCAGCATTTT	CASSPDPIWPQHF
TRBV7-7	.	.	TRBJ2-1	TGTGCTAGCAGCTTAGCTCCCCATAGGGACAATGAGCAGTTCTTC	CASSLAPHRDNEQFF
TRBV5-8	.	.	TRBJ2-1	TGTGCCAGTTGTCGGGACCGCCGGGCGGATGAGCAGTTCTTC	CASCRDRRADEQFF
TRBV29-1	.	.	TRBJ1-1	TGCAGCGTTATAAGGAACACTGAAGCTTTCTTT	CSVIRNTEAFF
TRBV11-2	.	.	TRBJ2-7	TGTGCCAGCCAAAGGGCGGGACAGAGTGTGAGGGAGCAGTACTTC	CASQRAGQSVREQYF
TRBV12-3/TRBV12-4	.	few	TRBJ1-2	TGTGCCAGCAGTCAACAGGGATATGGCTACACCTTC	CASSQQGYGYTF
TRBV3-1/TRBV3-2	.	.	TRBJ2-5	TGTGCCAGCAGCCAAGATCGATGGGGGGGCATCCGGGAGACCCAGTACTTC	CASSQDRWGGIRETQYF
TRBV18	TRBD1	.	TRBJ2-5	TGTGCCAGCTCACGACAGGGTGGGGCGACCCAGTACTTC	CASSRQGGATQYF
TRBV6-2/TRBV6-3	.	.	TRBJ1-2	TGTGCCAGCAGTTACCCGGTACAGTCTAACTATGGCTACACCTTC	CASSYPVQSNYGYTF
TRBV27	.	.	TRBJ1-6	TGTGCCAGCAGGCCGACGGGGGGGGGCTCCTATAATTCACCCCTCCACTTT	CASRPTGGGSYNSPLHF
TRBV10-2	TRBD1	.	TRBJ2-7	TGCGCCAGCAGCCCTACGGACAGGGACTACGAGCAGTACTTC	CASSPTDRDYEQYF
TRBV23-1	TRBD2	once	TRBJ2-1	TGCGCCAGCAGTCAATGCGGTAGCGGGAGTACTTCCTACAATGAGCAGTTCTTC	CASSQCGSGSTSYNEQFF
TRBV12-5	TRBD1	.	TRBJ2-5	TGTGCTAGTGGCCCCGGACAGGGGCGGGAGACCCAGTACTTC	CASGPGQGRETQYF
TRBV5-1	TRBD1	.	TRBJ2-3	TGCGCCAGCAGCTTGGGTTCCGGGACAGGGGTGCCAGATACGCAGTATTTT	CASSLGSGTGVPDTQYF
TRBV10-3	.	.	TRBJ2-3	TGTGCCATCAGTGCGGCACCAACCTCCCTGGATACGCAGTATTTT	CAISAAPTSLDTQYF
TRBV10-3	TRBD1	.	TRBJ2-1	TGTGCCATCCAAGGGACAGGGGCCTTCCATGAGCAGTTCTTC	CAIQGTGAFHEQFF
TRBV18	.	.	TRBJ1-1	TGTGCCAGCTCACCGACAGTGAACACTGAAGCTTTCTTT	CASSPTVNTEAFF
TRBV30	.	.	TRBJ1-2	TGTGCCTGGAGTGTAGGCCGTGTCGGCTACACCTTC	CAWSVGRVGYTF
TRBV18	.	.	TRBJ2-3	TGTGCCAGCTCACCGAACACAGATACGCAGTATTTT	CASSPNTDTQYF
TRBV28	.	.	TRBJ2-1	TGTGCCAGCAGTTCCGGAGGGGGTCACGAGCAGTTCTTC	CASSSGGGHEQFF
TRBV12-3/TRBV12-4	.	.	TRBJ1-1	TGTGCCAGCAGTTTACTGAGTCGGGAAGCTTTCTTT	CASSLLSREAFF
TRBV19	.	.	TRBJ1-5	TGTGCCAGTAGTAGCGATCAGCCCCAGCATTTT	CASSSDQPQHF
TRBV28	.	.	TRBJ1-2	TGTGCCAGCAGTTCCTCCGACGTTAACTATGGCTACACCTTC	CASSSSDVNYGYTF
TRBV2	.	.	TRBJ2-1	TGTGCCAGCTTGGGGACGGACAATGAGCAGTTCTTC	CASLGTDNEQFF
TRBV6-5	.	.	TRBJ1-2	TGTGCCAGTACCCTCTCAGGGTCTGGTGGCTACACCTTC	CASTLSGSGGYTF
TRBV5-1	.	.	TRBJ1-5	TGCGCCAGCAGCTTAACCCCCGGCAGCAATCAGCCCCAGCATTTT	CASSLTPGSNQPQHF
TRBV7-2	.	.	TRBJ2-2	TGTGCCAGCAGCTTAGCGTACACCGGGGAGCTGTTTTTT	CASSLAYTGELFF
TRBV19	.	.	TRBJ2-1	TGTGCCAGTAGTATAGGGGCCCGTTACAATGAGCAGTTCTTC	CASSIGARYNEQFF
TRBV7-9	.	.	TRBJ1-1	TGTGCCAGCAGCCCAGGACGGCTGAACACTGAAGCTTTCTTT	CASSPGRLNTEAFF
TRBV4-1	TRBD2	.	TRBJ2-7	TGCGCCAGCAGGAGAGTCGGGGGGGACAAAACCTACGAGCAGTACTTC	CASRRVGGDKTYEQYF
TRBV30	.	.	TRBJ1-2	TGTGCCTGGAGTGGAGTCGGTTCCCGATATGGCTACACCTTC	CAWSGVGSRYGYTF
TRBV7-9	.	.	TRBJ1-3	TGTGCCAGCAGCCGTGACTACCCCTCTGGAAACACCATATATTTT	CASSRDYPSGNTIYF
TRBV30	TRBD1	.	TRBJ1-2	TGTGCCTGGAGTCGCTTGACAGGGTCCAACTTTGGCTACACCTTC	CAWSRLTGSNFGYTF
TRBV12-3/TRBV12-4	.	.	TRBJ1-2	TGTGCCAGCAGACTGGGGACCCTCGGGCCTTACACCTTC	CASRLGTLGPYTF
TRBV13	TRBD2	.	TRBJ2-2	TGTGCCAGCAGCCTGGGACTAGCGGGGGGGCCGTACACCGGGGAGCTGTTTTTT	CASSLGLAGGPYTGELFF
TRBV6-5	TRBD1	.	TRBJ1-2	TGTGCCAGCAGTTACCCCGAAGGGTCGGACAGGGATGGCTACACCTTC	CASSYPEGSDRDGYTF
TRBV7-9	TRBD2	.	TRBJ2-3	TGTGCCAGCAGCCCCGCCGGGACTAGCGGGAGAGGAACAGATACGCAGTATTTT	CASSPAGTSGRGTDTQYF
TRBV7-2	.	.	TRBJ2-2	TGTGCCAGCAGCTTCGCCACGAACACCGGGGAGCTGTTTTTT	CASSFATNTGELFF